The sample holds a few counts of the clone carrying this T cell receptor beta chain. Uncontrolled infection, other autoimmune disease, pregnancy or lactation led to exclusion. It was RNA transcripts that yielded the amplified TCR beta CDR3 regions. The HTBI primer set drove a first-round RT-PCR of the TCR CDR3. Using its own MiXCR run on the multiplex PCR reads, TCRdb lists one record per CDR3 protein. The sample lists around 580,000 distinct CDR3 sequences; 16% were seen once. These data belong to a study of T cells in Graves' hyperthyroidism and ophthalmopathy. Study-level information: Before treatment of any kind, peripheral blood was taken at initial diagnosis.

The sample comprised blood. This receptor was taken from a woman aged 18-29 years with Graves' hyperthyroidism.

CDR3 in DNA: TGTGCCAGCAGCATTCCGGGACAGCCCCGCTCTGGGGCCAACGTCCTGACTTTC. It encodes CASSIPGQPRSGANVLTF. V and J are TRBV7-9 and TRBJ2-6; 7 nucleotides align to TRBD1. This CDR3 contains 18 residues. Trimming removed 5 bases from V and 0 bases from J; junction bases left unmatched: 10. Looked up from germline, CDR1 is SEHNR and CDR2 is FQNEAQ (reference sequence). Supplemented by reference TRBV7-9 and TRBJ2-6, the full variable domain reads DTGVSQNPRHKITKRGQNVTFRCDPISEHNRLYWYRQTLGQGPEFLTYFQNEAQLEKSRLLSDRFSAERPKGSFSTLEIQRTEQGDSAMYLCASSIPGQPRSGANVLTFGAGSRLTVL.